Listed here are 6 T cell receptor beta chains from one sample, sequenced in a study of cytomegalovirus exposure and HLA in healthy donors. The PCR made use of 60 Vbeta and 13 Jbeta primers. Assay used: immunoSEQ multiplex PCR; TCRdb lists only in-frame clones, some missing. Among roughly 50,000 clones listed, about 69% were seen once. Sequencing was carried out using PBMCs. These receptors were taken from a man aged 30 to 39 in good health and CMV-seropositive.

This clone was observed a few times. The chain couples TRBV5-4 to TRBJ2-7; 9 positions match TRBD1. The trim removed 5 bases at V and 2 bases at J, leaving 8 bases unmatched. CDR1 and CDR2 (germline): SGHNT, YYREEE (reference sequence). The CDR3 runs 15 residues. The CDR3: CASSPGQGNPYEQYF. The CDR3 region has the DNA TGTGCCAGCAGTCCCGGACAGGGGAACCCCTACGAGCAGTACTTC.

J is TRBJ1-2 and V is TRBV2; 7 nucleotides align to TRBD1. The CDR3 is 17 amino acids. Losses at the gene ends were 3 bases for V and 0 bases for J; bases not matched to a gene: 10. Germline loops: CDR1 SNHLY, CDR2 FYNNEI. CDR3 coding DNA: TGTGCCAGCAGTGAGGAGGCGAGGGGGCCCGCTAACTATGGCTACACCTTC. It specifies CASSEEARGPANYGYTF.

Concerning this clone: Given the absence of the conserved phenylalanine or tryptophan at the CDR3 end, a read error is likely. This chain links TRBV6-6 with TRBJ1-2; 7 nucleotides agree with TRBD1. CDR1 and CDR2 from the germline V gene are MNHNY and SVGAGI (reference sequence). The CDR3 is 15 amino acids. After removal of 8 bases from V and 1 base from J, the junction contained 10 bases not matched to a gene. The CDR3 region has the DNA TGTGCCAGCGCCCGGGACAGACTCATTAACTATGGCTACACCCTC. Translating it yields CASARDRLINYGYTL.

This rearrangement joins TRBV2 to TRBJ2-1; 10 bases fit TRBD1. CDR3 length: 15 residues. J lost 2 bases, V lost 8 bases, and 6 bases had no gene match. The germline CDR1 and CDR2 sequences are SNHLY and FYNNEI. CDR3 DNA sequence: TGTGCCAGCCGTCCCGGGACAGGGGCCTACAATGAGCAGTTCTTC. This sequence encodes CASRPGTGAYNEQFF.

The genes are TRBV9 and TRBJ2-3, with 7 bases identical to TRBD2. The trim removed 6 bases at V and 5 bases at J, leaving 9 bases unmatched. Germline V gene lookup returns CDR1 SGDLS and CDR2 YYNGEE. The CDR3 totals 14 residues. For the CDR3, the DNA is TGTGCCAGCACCACGGGCGGGGGTAAAGATACGCAGTATTTT. Its protein product is CASTTGGGKDTQYF.

The rearrangement links TRBV4-2 to TRBJ1-4; tentative D call: TRBD1 (6 bases). Germline V lookup: CDR1 LGHNA, CDR2 YNFKEQ. V lost 1 base and J lost 4, with 10 bases in between. The CDR3 length is 15 residues. CDR3 sequence (DNA): TGTGCCAGCAGCCAAGTGACACAGGGTAATGAAAAACTGTTTTTT. Protein sequence: CASSQVTQGNEKLFF.